Each of the 24 T cell receptor beta chains below was sequenced from the same sample in a study of blood T cell repertoires in COVID-19. The repertoire was sequenced with immunoSEQ multiplex PCR; TCRdb's copy has only in-frame clones and lacks some. The table has 120,000 or so clones, roughly four fifths seen once. Sequencing was performed on peripheral blood. The source of these receptors is a human donor in a cohort sampled during active COVID-19.

V and J are TRBV5-4 and TRBJ2-1; no definite D call. This CDR3 is built from 15 residues. Per the germline V gene, CDR1 is SGHNT and CDR2 is YYREEE (reference sequence). Trimming took off 0 bases at V and 0 bases at J, with 7 bases between the two ends. CDR3 sequence (DNA): TGTGCCAGCAGCTTGGTCGCTAGCTCCTACAATGAGCAGTTCTTC. Protein: CASSLVASSYNEQFF.

The J gene is TRBJ2-7, the V gene TRBV4-2, with D perhaps TRBD1 (5 bases). CDR1 and CDR2 (germline): LGHNA, YNFKEQ. This CDR3 has 13 residues. V lost 1 base, J lost 6 bases, and 10 bases lay in between. The CDR3 region has the DNA TGTGCCAGCAGCCAAGTTACAGGCCCCGAGCAGTACTTC. It specifies CASSQVTGPEQYF.

This clone is a singleton in its sample. The chain links TRBV6-2 or TRBV6-3 to TRBJ2-1, with D hard to call. In germline, CDR1 is MNHEY, CDR2 SVGEGT. Trimming pared 4 bases from V and 15 bases from J, leaving 28 bases between. This CDR3 has 16 residues. CDR3 coding DNA: TGTGCCAGCAGTTCAGAAAGACAAGCATCAACGACCCTGCCGTTCTTC. Translating it yields CASSSERQASTTLPFF.

This clone has a single count. The CDR3 DNA is TGTGCCAGCAAGCCAGGGGATTCGGGCTACACCTTC. Translated: CASKPGDSGYTF. The chain combines TRBV2 with TRBJ1-2, with D possibly TRBD1 on 6 matching bases. The CDR3 has 12 residues. Germline V gene lookup returns CDR1 SNHLY and CDR2 FYNNEI. Deletions cut 7 bases from V and 8 bases from J, with 14 bases between.

The chain carries TRBV29-1 and TRBJ1-2; 9 bases agree with TRBD1. The CDR3 extends over 16 amino acids. Looked up from germline, CDR1 is SQVTM and CDR2 is ANQGSEA. V dropped 0 bases and J dropped 7; count of bases not matched to a gene: 12. The DNA for the CDR3 is TGCAGCGTTGAAGATATGAAGGACAGGGGAACCGCTGGCTACACCTTC. It is translated as CSVEDMKDRGTAGYTF. Variable domain in full (rest from reference TRBV29-1 and TRBJ1-2): SAVISQKPSRDICQRGTSLTIQCQVDSQVTMMFWYRQQPGQSLTLIATANQGSEATYESGFVIDKFPISRPNLTFSTLTVSNMSPEDSSIYLCSVEDMKDRGTAGYTFGSGTRLTVV.

V usage is TRBV6-6 and J usage is TRBJ1-3; 8 nucleotides align to TRBD1. The CDR3 consists of 14 residues. Germline assignment: CDR1 MNHNY and CDR2 SVGAGI (reference sequence). V dropped 7 bases and J dropped 2; count of bases not matched to a gene: 4. In nucleotides, the CDR3 is TGTGCCAGCATCCTACAGGGGGCTGGAAACACCATATATTTT. The encoded protein is CASILQGAGNTIYF.

V gene TRBV6-2 or TRBV6-3 combines with J gene TRBJ1-2, with D possibly TRBD1 on 5 matching bases. Germline assignment: CDR1 MNHEY and CDR2 SVGEGT. The CDR3 runs 12 residues. V shed 6 bases and J shed 5 bases, with 10 bases lying between them. This CDR3 is CASSQGDYGYTF. CDR3 DNA: TGTGCCAGCAGCCAGGGAGATTATGGCTACACCTTC.

The chain links TRBV19 to TRBJ2-1; D is uncertain. Germline V gene sequence: CDR1 LNHDA, CDR2 SQIVND (reference sequence). The CDR3 loop spans 14 amino acids. V gave up 3 bases and J gave up 5 bases, with 11 bases separating them. The CDR3: CASSIWSVDNEQFF. The CDR3 DNA reads as TGTGCCAGTAGTATTTGGTCGGTAGACAATGAGCAGTTCTTC.

This sequence joins TRBV2 and TRBJ2-5, with 7 bases aligning to TRBD2. The CDR3 spans 13 residues. Looked up from germline, CDR1 is SNHLY and CDR2 is FYNNEI. Losses at the gene ends were 4 bases for V and 4 bases for J; bases not matched to a gene: 3. CDR3 nucleotide sequence: TGTGCCAGCAGTGGACAGCGGGGAGAGACCCAGTACTTC. Translation: CASSGQRGETQYF.

The V gene is TRBV7-9, the J gene TRBJ2-5; 14 bases map to TRBD2. The CDR3 is 15 residues long. Germline CDR1 is SEHNR and CDR2 is FQNEAQ (reference sequence). The ends lost 4 bases at V and 4 bases at J; junction bases unmatched: 2. CDR3 sequence (DNA): TGTGCCAGCAGCTGGGGACTAGCGGGGGCAGAGACCCAGTACTTC. It encodes CASSWGLAGAETQYF. The whole variable domain, remainder taken from reference TRBV7-9 and TRBJ2-5, is DTGVSQNPRHKITKRGQNVTFRCDPISEHNRLYWYRQTLGQGPEFLTYFQNEAQLEKSRLLSDRFSAERPKGSFSTLEIQRTEQGDSAMYLCASSWGLAGAETQYFGPGTRLLVL.

The CDR3 spells CASSLQQALVIDYGYTF. In nucleotides, the CDR3 is TGTGCCAGCAGCCTCCAACAGGCTTTGGTGATTGACTATGGCTACACCTTC. V usage is TRBV7-2 and J usage is TRBJ1-2, with D perhaps matching TRBD1 (5 bases). Trimming stripped 5 bases from V and 3 bases from J, with 22 bases between. Germline CDR1 and CDR2: SGHTA and FQGNSA. The CDR3 length is 17 residues.

This sequence joins TRBV6-6 and TRBJ2-7, with TRBD1 matching 10 bases. After removal of 5 bases from V and 4 bases from J, the junction contained 5 bases not matched to a gene. The CDR3 length is 14 residues. CDR1 MNHNY and CDR2 SVGAGI come from the germline V gene (reference sequence). CDR3 sequence reads: CASSTGDRGYEQYF. The DNA of the CDR3 is TGTGCCAGCAGTACCGGGGACAGGGGTTACGAGCAGTACTTC.

The CDR3 loop reads CASSLVRDRVDEQYF. CDR3 nucleotides: TGCGCCAGCAGCTTGGTCCGGGACAGGGTCGACGAGCAGTACTTC. The chain recombines TRBV5-1 with TRBJ2-7; 9 positions agree with TRBD1. This CDR3 is built from 15 residues. V trimming: 0 bases; J trimming: 5 bases; junction bases outside the gene matches: 6. Germline values: CDR1 SGHRS, CDR2 YFSETQ.

The chain couples TRBV2 to TRBJ2-1; TRBD2 agrees at 7 bases. The CDR3 is 15 amino acids. Germline V gene lookup returns CDR1 SNHLY and CDR2 FYNNEI. V shed 7 bases, J shed 0 bases, and the junction held 6 bases outside the gene matches. In DNA, the CDR3 is TGTGCCAGCACTTGGCGGGGGAGCTCCTACAATGAGCAGTTCTTC. Its translation: CASTWRGSSYNEQFF.

The chain recombines TRBV5-4 with TRBJ2-5; 9 bases match TRBD1. The J segment lost 4 bases and the V segment lost 4 bases, leaving 5 bases of the junction unmatched. CDR1 and CDR2 from the germline V gene are SGHNT and YYREEE (reference sequence). The CDR3 totals 14 residues. The CDR3, as DNA: TGTGCCAGCAGCGACACAGGGGGCGGAGAGACCCAGTACTTC. Its translation is CASSDTGGGETQYF.

The V call is TRBV6-5, the J call TRBJ2-7, with D possibly TRBD1 on 6 matching bases. The germline V gene has CDR1 MNHEY and CDR2 SVGAGI. The CDR3 runs 13 residues. Trimming shortened V by 6 bases and J by 7 bases, and 16 bases separated the two germline ends. CDR3 nucleotide sequence: TGTGCCAGCAGGAAGATCAGGGGCGGTGAGCAGTACTTC. It translates to CASRKIRGGEQYF.

This chain links TRBV5-4 with TRBJ2-7, with D possibly being TRBD1 (6 bases). Trimming removed 0 bases from V and 3 bases from J, with 13 bases in between. The germline gives CDR1 SGHNT, CDR2 YYREEE (reference sequence). The CDR3 is made up of 15 amino acids. The CDR3, as DNA: TGTGCCAGCAGCTTGGGGGTGGGGGCCGTCTACGAGCAGTACTTC. As protein: CASSLGVGAVYEQYF. The full variable domain, in which reference TRBV5-4 and TRBJ2-7 provide the parts outside the CDR3, is ETGVTQSPTHLIKTRGQQVTLRCSSQSGHNTVSWYQQALGQGPQFIFQYYREEENGRGNFPPRFSGLQFPNYSSELNVNALELDDSALYLCASSLGVGAVYEQYFGPGTRLTVT.

The J gene is TRBJ2-4, the V gene TRBV28; D is undetermined. The CDR3 totals 12 residues. Per germline, CDR1 MDHEN and CDR2 SYDVKM. V was shortened by 4 bases and J by 5 bases, with 6 bases between the two germline ends. DNA for the CDR3: TGTGCCAGCAGTTATATCCAAAACATTCAGTACTTC. Its protein is CASSYIQNIQYF.

The chain couples TRBV7-8 to TRBJ2-7; a weak D match, TRBD1 (6 bases). Germline V gives CDR1 SGHVS, CDR2 FQNEAQ. The germline V and J ends were trimmed by 4 bases and 2 bases, with 12 bases remaining between them. This CDR3 spans 14 amino acids. CDR3 amino acids: CASSSGTFTYEQYF. In DNA form, the CDR3 reads TGTGCCAGCAGCTCCGGGACATTCACCTACGAGCAGTACTTC.

This chain joins TRBV18 and TRBJ1-1; no definite D call. The germline gives CDR1 KGHSH, CDR2 LQKENI. This CDR3 spans 14 amino acids. V shed 1 base and J shed 8 bases, with 14 bases lying between them. CDR3 loop: CASSPRNGGEEAFF. The CDR3 DNA is TGTGCCAGCTCACCACGAAACGGCGGGGAAGAAGCTTTCTTT.

This chain links TRBV4-2 with TRBJ2-5; TRBD2 agrees at 8 bases. CDR1 and CDR2 from the germline V gene are LGHNA and YNFKEQ. The CDR3 is 15 residues long. With V trimmed by 2 bases and J by 5 bases, 7 bases remained unmatched. CDR3 amino acids: CASSQRSGGLETQYF. In DNA form, the CDR3 reads TGTGCCAGCAGCCAAAGGAGCGGGGGTTTGGAGACCCAGTACTTC.

J is TRBJ1-3 and V is TRBV29-1; unclear D gene. CDR3 size: 13 residues. The germline CDR1 and CDR2 sequences are SQVTM and ANQGSEA. The germline V and J ends were trimmed by 2 bases and 3 bases, with 8 bases remaining between them. CDR3 residues: CSVENGVGNTIYF. The CDR3 bases are TGCAGCGTTGAAAACGGGGTTGGAAACACCATATATTTT. Variable domain in full (rest from reference TRBV29-1 and TRBJ1-3): SAVISQKPSRDICQRGTSLTIQCQVDSQVTMMFWYRQQPGQSLTLIATANQGSEATYESGFVIDKFPISRPNLTFSTLTVSNMSPEDSSIYLCSVENGVGNTIYFGEGSWLTVV.

This chain joins TRBV2 and TRBJ1-2, with D unclear. The V and J ends lost 1 base and 2 bases respectively, with 11 bases between them. The CDR3 is made up of 15 amino acids. Germline V CDR1 and CDR2: SNHLY, FYNNEI. CDR3 coding DNA: TGTGCCAGCAGTGAAGACCCGACACCCAACTATGGCTACACCTTC. It translates to CASSEDPTPNYGYTF.

The chain combines TRBV18 with TRBJ2-3, with 8 bases lining up with TRBD1. The V gene's germline CDR1 is KGHSH and CDR2 LQKENI. With 10 bases clipped from V and 1 base from J, the junction kept 10 bases outside the gene matches. There are 15 residues in the CDR3. The CDR3 here is CANSLTGDRTDTQYF. The CDR3 DNA reads as TGTGCCAACTCGCTGACAGGGGACCGCACAGATACGCAGTATTTT.